This T cell receptor (beta chain) emerged from a study of response to subunit inactivated influenza vaccine. The CDR3 sequence is 15 residues long. The ends lost 0 bases at V and 3 bases at J; junction bases unmatched: 3. Per the germline V gene, CDR1 is DFQATT and CDR2 is SNEGSKA (reference sequence). Remarks on this clonotype: Its antigen is unknown.

TCRdb analysed the RT-PCR reads with MiXCR anew, one entry per CDR3 protein. The repertoire holds roughly 630,000 distinct CDR3 sequences, with 11% to 15% as singletons. General observations from the study: Only a handful of new T cells, the authors suggested, are recruited with each seasonal influenza vaccination.

V gene TRBV20-1 combines with J gene TRBJ2-2, with TRBD1 matching 8 bases. The receptor's source is a man aged 50 to 59 who received an inactivated influenza vaccine. Specimen: PBMCs from blood, collected approximately 15 days before vaccination. The CDR3 spells CSAREDRVDTGELFF. The CDR3 DNA follows: TGCAGTGCTAGAGAGGACAGGGTGGACACCGGGGAGCTGTTTTTT.